This TCR beta chain was identified during a study of early T cells in non-severe SARS-CoV-2 infection. Many counts were recorded for this clonotype. The CDR3 contains 11 residues. Trimming removed 8 bases at V and 2 bases at J, with 6 bases between. CDR1 and CDR2 (germline): SGHDN, FVKESK. Individually, cDNA molecules had unique molecular identifiers attached to them. One entry per CDR3 protein results from TCRdb running MiXCR on the 5' RACE reads. The repertoire holds 30,000 or so distinct CDR3 sequences, approximately 5.6% seen once, with almost 25% in the top ten. Sequenced: whole blood. V and J are TRBV14 and TRBJ1-1, with no clear D. This receptor was identified in an adult who was a healthcare worker with PCR-confirmed SARS-CoV-2 infection or an uninfected control (not recorded which). The DNA of the CDR3 is TGTGCCAGCTCCTCTAACACTGAAGCTTTCTTT. Its translation: CASSSNTEAFF. The full variable domain, in which reference TRBV14 and TRBJ1-1 provide the parts outside the CDR3, is EAGVTQFPSHSVIEKGQTVTLRCDPISGHDNLYWYRRVMGKEIKFLLHFVKESKQDESGMPNNRFLAERTGGTYSTLKVQPAELEDSGVYFCASSSNTEAFFGQGTRLTVV.